This T cell receptor beta chain originates from a study of T cells after yellow fever vaccination (dated by TCRdb to the late 2010s). Some background on the complete study: The SMART-Seq v4 Ultra Low Input RNA kit was used to prepare libraries from fractions with low cell numbers. To follow T-cell clones before and after both primary and booster YFV17D yellow fever vaccination, bulk TCR alpha and beta repertoires underwent longitudinal sequencing. Two healthy male donors made up the cohort, one aged 18 to 30 years and the other aged 30 to 40 years. Bulk PBMC replicates and cell subsets were isolated from blood drawn at multiple timepoints before and after both primary and secondary immunization. On the study overall, not on this receptor specifically: Computational filtering was required because FACS-sorted repertoires could contain abundant contaminating clonotypes from the bulk population. Because the study included only a couple of donors, the extent to which the findings can be generalized is limited. A small share of clonotypes occurred in both CD4 and CD8 compartments, likely arising from convergent recombination. After the booster, most clones that had expanded after primary vaccination were detected again (around 96% of CD4 and roughly 86% of CD8), suggesting broad maintenance of memory. The secondary T-cell response was found to be weaker but faster than the primary response, with a peak reached on day 5 rather than on day 15.

TCR cDNA was synthesized by 5'RACE template switching, which introduced a universal primer site and unique molecular identifiers. Priming of cDNA synthesis was performed from both the TCR alpha and TCR beta constant segments. Libraries were amplified in two PCR steps, with sample barcodes and sequencing adapters added in the second step. Sequencing of libraries was done on Illumina HiSeq 2500 (2x100 bp) or NovaSeq (2x150 bp). The study's processing was this. MIGEC was used to demultiplex reads and collapse the reads into UMI consensus sequences, and MiXCR was used for V(D)J alignment. Vaccine-responding clonotypes were defined with edgeR using replicate PBMC samples, requiring FDR below 0.01 and a log2 fold change above 5 up to day 15. Bulk clonotypes were assigned CD4 or CD8 identity according to which sequenced CD4 or CD8 repertoire held them at higher abundance. TCRdb cleaned the public reads at Q25 with fastp, built clones with MiXCR and kept in-frame beta chains. Each entry is one CDR3 protein sequence, shown with its most common DNA and genes. These V and J calls rely on TCRdb rather than the paper's analysis. A total of 150,000 or so distinct CDR3 sequences appear in this sample, around 6.3% of them only once. The top ten constitute about 0.61% of the sample.

Interpreted using the paper, the treatment or condition label stands for: live attenuated yellow fever vaccine strain. PBMCs were isolated from peripheral blood using a standard Ficoll-Paque protocol. CD4 and CD8 T-cell fractions were isolated with Dynabeads CD4 and CD8 positive selection kits. TriZol was used to extract RNA from bulk PBMCs, CD4 and CD8 fractions, and dextramer-positive and dextramer-negative fractions. This clonotype was detected ten times or more. Its antigen target is currently unknown. Qualities for individual bases were not recorded, and no much larger clone is one base off. The CDR3 starts with the cysteine, ends with the phenylalanine, and has 16 residues. CDR3 DNA is the only sequence kept; it has 48 bases, read in frame from the first base. Reading the germline V gene gives CDR1 SGHRS and CDR2 YFSETQ. V loses 2 bases at its end and J loses 5 bases; junction bases beyond the gene matches: 3.

The sequenced sample was CD4+ T cells sorted from PBMCs, obtained 10 days after the yellow fever booster vaccination. The origin of this receptor is a man aged 25 to 40 who received the YFV17D yellow fever vaccine. The chain couples TRBV5-1 to TRBJ2-2, and TRBD2 aligns with 13 junction nucleotides. CDR3 region: CASSFGLAGETGELFF. The DNA reads TGCGCCAGCAGCTTTGGACTAGCGGGAGAGACCGGGGAGCTGTTTTTT.